This TCR beta chain was documented in a study of shared clonotypes between healthy human individuals. The study's findings and limits: Shared clonotypes: about 5% naive CD4, about 3.3% naive CD8, less than 2.5% memory CD4, 0.4% to 0.5% memory CD8.

V lost 3 bases and J lost 5; bases outside the gene matches: 5. The CDR3 loop spans 15 amino acids. Germline V gives CDR1 KGHSH, CDR2 LQKENI. This clone was recorded only once. Its antigen remains unidentified. Clones were sequenced by immunoSEQ multiplex PCR, and TCRdb holds only the in-frame ones, with some missing. The sample lists 650,000 to 800,000 clones, around 92% occurring once. Naive CD8 cells lacked CD45RO and underwent positive selection for CCR7, leaving out terminally differentiated effector memory CD45RA+ cells. The source material was naive CD8+ T cells sorted from blood. V and J are TRBV18 and TRBJ2-3, with 10 bases that match TRBD2. The sequence was obtained from a man aged 25-45 years in good health. The CDR3 nucleotides are TGTGCCAGCTCACCTTCTAGCGGGGGAGGAGATACGCAGTATTTT. Translation: CASSPSSGGGDTQYF.